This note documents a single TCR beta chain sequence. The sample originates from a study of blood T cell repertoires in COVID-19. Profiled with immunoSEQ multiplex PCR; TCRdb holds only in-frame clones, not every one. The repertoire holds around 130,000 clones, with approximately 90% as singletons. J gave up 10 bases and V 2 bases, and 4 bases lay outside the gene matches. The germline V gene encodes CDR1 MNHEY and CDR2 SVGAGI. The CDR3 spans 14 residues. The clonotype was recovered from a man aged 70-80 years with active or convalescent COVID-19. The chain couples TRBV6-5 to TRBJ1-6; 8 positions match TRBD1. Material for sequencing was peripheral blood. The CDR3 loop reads CASSYRTGQSPLHF. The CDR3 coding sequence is TGTGCCAGCAGTTACCGGACAGGGCAATCACCCCTCCACTTT.